The 8 T cell receptor beta chains in this list originate from one sample, sequenced in a study of breast tumors, draining lymph nodes, adjacent tissues. TCRdb recomputed calls from the multiplex PCR reads with MiXCR, one row per CDR3 protein. The sample yields approximately 300,000 distinct CDR3 sequences, 30% seen once. Samples came from axillary lymph nodes draining the breast cancer. Sequenced material: axillary lymph node tissue. These receptors were taken from a female donor with breast cancer. Some clones in this sample may be carry-over from other donors' samples.

This clonotype has at least ten counts. The chain employs TRBV5-1 and TRBJ2-3; 7 positions agree with TRBD2. The CDR3 consists of 14 residues. Germline V lookup: CDR1 SGHRS, CDR2 YFSETQ. Trimming removed 7 bases from V and 3 bases from J; junction bases left unmatched: 8. The CDR3 nucleotides read TGCGCCAGCTCGACTAGCAGGACGACAGATACGCAGTATTTT. Its translation is CASSTSRTTDTQYF.

This clonotype was counted many times. V gene TRBV11-2 combines with J gene TRBJ2-1; D not certain. The CDR3 contains 13 residues. The V gene lost 0 bases and the J gene lost 6 bases, with 6 bases spanning the gap. Germline CDR1 is SGHAT and CDR2 is FQNNGV. The CDR3 DNA reads as TGTGCCAGCAGCTTAGAGAGTTTCAATGAGCAGTTCTTC. Translated, it gives CASSLESFNEQFF.

Notes on this clonotype: Just one base apart from a much larger clone, this may be a read error. The conserved phenylalanine or tryptophan is not found at the CDR3 terminus, so this likely reflects a read error. The chain is built from TRBV6-2 or TRBV6-3 and TRBJ1-2; possible D gene TRBD1, 6 bases. CDR3 length equals 13 residues. The ends were cut back, 4 bases at V and 6 bases at J, with 12 bases in the middle. In germline, CDR1 is MNHEY, CDR2 SVGEGT. CDR3 sequence: CASSWGQGNGYTL. Here the CDR3 DNA reads TGTGCCAGCAGTTGGGGCCAGGGGAATGGCTACACCCTC.

There are many counts of this clonotype. V usage is TRBV10-3 and J usage is TRBJ1-4; perhaps TRBD1 as D (5 bases). The CDR3 runs to 13 residues. Germline CDR1 is ENHRY and CDR2 is SYGVKD. Trimming shortened V by 6 bases and J by 8 bases, and 13 bases separated the two germline ends. CDR3 nucleotides: TGTGCCATCAGCCTCAGGGAGGGAGAAAAACTGTTTTTT. It codes for CAISLREGEKLFF.

In regard to this clonotype: A much larger clone lies a single base off, so this may be a read error. The chain recombines TRBV6-5 with TRBJ2-7, with 9 positions matching TRBD1. The V gene's germline CDR1 is MNHEY and CDR2 SVGAGI. The CDR3 is 16 residues long. V lost 5 bases to trimming and J lost 3 bases; unmatched junction nucleotides: 11. Written as DNA, the CDR3 is TGTGCCAGCAGTCATCGTGGGACAGGGACCGTCTACGAGCAGTACTTC. It codes for CASSHRGTGTVYEQYF.

This clonotype came up many times. This CDR3 reads CASSVAVAGETQYF. The CDR3 nucleotides read TGTGCCAGCAGCGTAGCTGTGGCGGGGGAGACCCAGTACTTC. The gene calls are TRBV9 and TRBJ2-5; TRBD2 is a possible D gene (6 bases). CDR3 length equals 14 residues. V was shortened by 0 bases and J by 5 bases, with 11 bases between the two germline ends. Germline CDR1 SGDLS, CDR2 YYNGEE.

This clonotype has at least ten counts. The rearrangement joins TRBV6-1 to TRBJ1-5; D perhaps matches TRBD1 (6 bases). There are 13 residues in the CDR3. V was pared by 9 bases and J by 5 bases, with 14 bases between. In germline, CDR1 is MNHNS, CDR2 SASEGT. For the CDR3, the DNA is TGTGCCAGTAAGGGGGGGGGTCATCAGCCCCAGCATTTT. Encoded protein: CASKGGGHQPQHF.

This clonotype was counted a few times. A clone one base away is much larger, so this may be a read error. The CDR3 does not close with the conserved phenylalanine or tryptophan, likely indicating a read error. This rearrangement joins TRBV20-1 to TRBJ2-5; D is uncertain. The CDR3 spans 10 residues. V lost 4 bases and J lost 7, with 7 bases in between. Germline CDR1 reads DFQATT; CDR2 reads SNEGSKA (reference sequence). The DNA of the CDR3 is TGCAGTGCTACCCGTCGGACCCAGTACTCC. Translating it yields CSATRRTQYS.